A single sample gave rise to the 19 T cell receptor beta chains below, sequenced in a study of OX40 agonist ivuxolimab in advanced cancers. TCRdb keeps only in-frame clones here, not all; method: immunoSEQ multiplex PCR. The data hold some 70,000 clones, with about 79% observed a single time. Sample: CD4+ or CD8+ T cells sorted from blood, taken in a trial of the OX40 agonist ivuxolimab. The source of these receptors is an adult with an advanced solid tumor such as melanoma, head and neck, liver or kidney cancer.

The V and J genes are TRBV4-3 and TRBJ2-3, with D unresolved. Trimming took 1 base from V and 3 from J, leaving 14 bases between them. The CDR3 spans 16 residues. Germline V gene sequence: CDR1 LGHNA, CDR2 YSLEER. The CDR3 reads CASSQAGGVGTDTQYF. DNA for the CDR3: TGCGCCAGCAGCCAAGCGGGCGGCGTCGGTACAGATACGCAGTATTTT.

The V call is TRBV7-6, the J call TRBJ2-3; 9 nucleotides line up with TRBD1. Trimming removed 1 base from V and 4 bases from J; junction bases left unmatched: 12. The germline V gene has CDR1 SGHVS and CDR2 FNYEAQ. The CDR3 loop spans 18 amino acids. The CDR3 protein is CASSLDFGQGPGADTQYF. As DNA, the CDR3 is TGTGCCAGCAGCTTAGACTTCGGACAGGGGCCGGGAGCAGATACGCAGTATTTT.

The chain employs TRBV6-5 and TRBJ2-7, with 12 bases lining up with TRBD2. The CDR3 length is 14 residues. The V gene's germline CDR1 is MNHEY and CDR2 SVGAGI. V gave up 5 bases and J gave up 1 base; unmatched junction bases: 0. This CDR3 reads CASSTSGGSYEQYF. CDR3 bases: TGTGCCAGCAGTACTAGCGGGGGGTCCTACGAGCAGTACTTC.

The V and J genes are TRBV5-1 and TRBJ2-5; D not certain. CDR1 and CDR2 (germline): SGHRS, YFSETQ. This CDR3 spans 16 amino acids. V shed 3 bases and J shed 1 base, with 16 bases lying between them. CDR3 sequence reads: CASSSSRSPPQETQYF. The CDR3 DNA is TGCGCCAGCAGCTCAAGCCGGTCCCCCCCCCAAGAGACCCAGTACTTC. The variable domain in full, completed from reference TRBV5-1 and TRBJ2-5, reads KAGVTQTPRYLIKTRGQQVTLSCSPISGHRSVSWYQQTPGQGLQFLFEYFSETQRNKGNFPGRFSGRQFSNSRSEMNVSTLELGDSALYLCASSSSRSPPQETQYFGPGTRLLVL.

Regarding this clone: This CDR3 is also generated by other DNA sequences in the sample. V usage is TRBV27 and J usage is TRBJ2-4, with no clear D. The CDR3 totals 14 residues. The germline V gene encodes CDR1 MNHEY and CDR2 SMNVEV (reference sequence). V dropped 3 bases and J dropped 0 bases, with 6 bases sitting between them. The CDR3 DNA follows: TGTGCCAGCAGTTTCGAGTTAGCCAAAAACATTCAGTACTTC. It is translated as CASSFELAKNIQYF.

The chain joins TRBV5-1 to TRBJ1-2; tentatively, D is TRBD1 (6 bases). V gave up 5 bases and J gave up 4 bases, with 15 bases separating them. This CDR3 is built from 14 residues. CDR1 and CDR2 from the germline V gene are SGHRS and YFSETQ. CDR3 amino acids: CASRDSGPIYGYTF. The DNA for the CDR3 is TGCGCCAGCAGGGACAGCGGACCAATCTATGGCTACACCTTC. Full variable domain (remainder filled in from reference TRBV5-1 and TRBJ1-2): KAGVTQTPRYLIKTRGQQVTLSCSPISGHRSVSWYQQTPGQGLQFLFEYFSETQRNKGNFPGRFSGRQFSNSRSEMNVSTLELGDSALYLCASRDSGPIYGYTFGSGTRLTVV.

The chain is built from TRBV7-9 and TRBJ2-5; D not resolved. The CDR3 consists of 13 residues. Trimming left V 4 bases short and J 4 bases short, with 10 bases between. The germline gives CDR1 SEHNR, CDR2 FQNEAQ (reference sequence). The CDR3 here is CASSSSFLETQYF. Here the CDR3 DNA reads TGTGCCAGCAGCTCATCATTCTTAGAGACCCAGTACTTC.

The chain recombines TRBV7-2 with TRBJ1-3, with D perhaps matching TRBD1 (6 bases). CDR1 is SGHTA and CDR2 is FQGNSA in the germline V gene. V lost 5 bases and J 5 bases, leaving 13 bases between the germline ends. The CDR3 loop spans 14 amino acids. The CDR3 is CASSQQGFRNTIYF. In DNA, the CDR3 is TGTGCCAGCAGCCAACAGGGTTTCAGAAACACCATATATTTT.

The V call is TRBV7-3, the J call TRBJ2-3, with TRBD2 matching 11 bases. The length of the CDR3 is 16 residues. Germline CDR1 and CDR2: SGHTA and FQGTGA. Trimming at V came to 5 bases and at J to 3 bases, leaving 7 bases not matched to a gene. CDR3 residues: CASSPVAGGLTDTQYF. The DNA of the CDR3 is TGTGCCAGCAGCCCAGTAGCGGGGGGGCTAACAGATACGCAGTATTTT.

Here the CDR3 reads CASSGTTNEKLFF. CDR3 sequence (DNA): TGTGCCAGCTCCGGGACAACTAATGAAAAACTGTTTTTT. J is TRBJ1-4 and V is TRBV6-6; D remains unclear. V lost 8 bases and J 0 bases, leaving 7 bases between the germline ends. This CDR3 has 13 amino acids. CDR1 is MNHNY, CDR2 SVGAGI, per germline (reference sequence).

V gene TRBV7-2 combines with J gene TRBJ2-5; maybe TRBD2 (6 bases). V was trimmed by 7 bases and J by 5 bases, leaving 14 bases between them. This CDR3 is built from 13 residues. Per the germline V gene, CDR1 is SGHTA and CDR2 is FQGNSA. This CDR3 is CASIREIDETQYF. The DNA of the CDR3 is TGTGCCAGCATCCGGGAGATCGACGAGACCCAGTACTTC.

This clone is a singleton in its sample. The CDR3 sequence: CASILPGLSTDTQYF. The CDR3 DNA follows: TGTGCCAGCATCCTCCCCGGCCTTAGCACAGATACGCAGTATTTT. This chain links TRBV21-1 with TRBJ2-3. TRBV21-1 is a known pseudogene. This CDR3 has 15 residues.

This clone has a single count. CDR3 sequence: CASSRREGFDPYNEQFF. The CDR3 nucleotides read TGTGCCAGCTCACGTAGGGAGGGTTTTGATCCCTACAATGAGCAGTTCTTC. The V call is TRBV18, the J call TRBJ2-1; 7 bases agree with TRBD2. The J segment lost 2 bases and the V segment lost 4 bases, leaving 11 bases of the junction unmatched. This CDR3 has 17 residues. Looked up from germline, CDR1 is KGHSH and CDR2 is LQKENI.

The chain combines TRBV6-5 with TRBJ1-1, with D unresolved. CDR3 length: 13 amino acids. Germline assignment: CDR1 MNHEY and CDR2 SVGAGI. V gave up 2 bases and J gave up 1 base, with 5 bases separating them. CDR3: CASSYGPNTEAFF. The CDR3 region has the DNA TGTGCCAGCAGTTACGGCCCGAACACTGAAGCTTTCTTT.

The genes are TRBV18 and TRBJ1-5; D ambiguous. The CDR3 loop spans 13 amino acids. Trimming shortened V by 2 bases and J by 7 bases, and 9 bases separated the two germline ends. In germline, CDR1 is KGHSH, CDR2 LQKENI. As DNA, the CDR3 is TGTGCCAGCTCACCAAGGAGGGAGCAGCCCCAGCATTTT. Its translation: CASSPRREQPQHF.

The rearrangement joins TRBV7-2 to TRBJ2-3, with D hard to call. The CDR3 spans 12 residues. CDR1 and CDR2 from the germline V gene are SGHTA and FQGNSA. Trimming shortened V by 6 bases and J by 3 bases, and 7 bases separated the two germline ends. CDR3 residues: CASRSYTDTQYF. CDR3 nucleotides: TGTGCCAGCAGGTCGTATACAGATACGCAGTATTTT.

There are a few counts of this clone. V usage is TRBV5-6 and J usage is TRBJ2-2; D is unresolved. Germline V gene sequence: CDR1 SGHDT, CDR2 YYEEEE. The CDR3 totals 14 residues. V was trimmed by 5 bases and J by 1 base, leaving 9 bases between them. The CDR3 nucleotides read TGTGCCAGCAGTTGGGGTGAGAACACCGGGGAGCTGTTTTTT. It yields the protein CASSWGENTGELFF.

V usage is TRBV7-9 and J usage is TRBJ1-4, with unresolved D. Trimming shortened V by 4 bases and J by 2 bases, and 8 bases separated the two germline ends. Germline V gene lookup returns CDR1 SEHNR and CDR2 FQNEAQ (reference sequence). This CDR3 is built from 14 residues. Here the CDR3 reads CASSWGRTNEKLFF. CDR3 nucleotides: TGTGCCAGCAGCTGGGGTAGGACTAATGAAAAACTGTTTTTT.

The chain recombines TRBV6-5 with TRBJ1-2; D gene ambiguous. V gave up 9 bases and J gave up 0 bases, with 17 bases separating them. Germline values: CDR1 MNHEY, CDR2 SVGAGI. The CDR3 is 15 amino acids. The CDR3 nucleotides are TGTGCCAGTAGCCTCCCCCCTGACCCTAACTATGGCTACACCTTC. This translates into CASSLPPDPNYGYTF.